These 9 T cell receptor beta chains were all obtained from the same sample, sequenced in a study of tumor-infiltrating lymphocytes in primary liver carcinoma. Without any cell sorting, about 19-31 mg of bulk tissue yielded co-extracted RNA and DNA. From approximately 490 ng total RNA, TCR beta cDNA was generated with a primer in the constant region. Slightly modified ARM-PCR with three nested multiplex PCR rounds yielded TCR beta libraries. The opening two PCR rounds, around 10 cycles each, paired TRBV1-TRBV30 forward primers with a C-beta reverse primer. TCRdb redid the calling of the multiplex PCR reads with MiXCR, one entry per CDR3 protein. There are about 75,000 distinct CDR3 sequences in the sample; 69% occur only once, and approximately 27% lies in the top ten. Source material: tumor-adjacent normal liver tissue. The origin of the receptors is a man aged 35-49 years with primary liver carcinoma and hepatitis B virus infection.

About this clonotype itself: Here the CDR3 omits its conserved ending phenylalanine or tryptophan, so a read error is the likely source. This chain joins TRBV6-1 and TRBJ2-1; 7 bases are a match to TRBD2. The germline CDR1 and CDR2 sequences are MNHNS and SASEGT. This CDR3 is built from 16 residues. CDR3 in DNA: TGTGCCAGCAGCGAAGCCCCCCTGGCGGGAGTCGATGAGCAGTTCTTA. It specifies CASSEAPLAGVDEQFL.

In its sample, this clonotype ranks as medium-sized. This chain joins TRBV11-2 and TRBJ2-7; possibly TRBD1 for D (5 bases). Germline-derived CDR1 and CDR2 are SGHAT and FQNNGV. V lost 5 bases to trimming and J lost 3 bases, with 11 bases between them. The length of the CDR3 is 13 residues. The CDR3 bases are TGTGCCAGCAGCGGTACAGGAATCTACGAGCAGTACTTC. Translating gives CASSGTGIYEQYF.

The J gene is TRBJ1-1, the V gene TRBV29-1, with TRBD1 matching over 8 bases. CDR3 length equals 13 residues. V was clipped by 8 bases and J by 3 bases; unmatched bases: 8. Germline V gene data show CDR1 as SQVTM and CDR2 as ANQGSEA. For the CDR3, the DNA is TGCAGCATCCACACAGGGGGAGACACTGAAGCTTTCTTT. Translated, it gives CSIHTGGDTEAFF. Filled out from reference TRBV29-1 and TRBJ1-1, the complete variable domain reads SAVISQKPSRDICQRGTSLTIQCQVDSQVTMMFWYRQQPGQSLTLIATANQGSEATYESGFVIDKFPISRPNLTFSTLTVSNMSPEDSSIYLCSIHTGGDTEAFFGQGTRLTVV.

This clonotype came up a few times. At one end the junction does not follow the germline gene, possibly because of a read error. The chain uses TRBV29-1 and TRBJ1-1; tentatively, D is TRBD1 (5 bases). This CDR3 comprises 15 residues. Germline V gene data show CDR1 as SQVTM and CDR2 as ANQGSEA. CDR3 sequence (DNA): TGCAGCGTTGGTCCAGGGTGGGGTATGGTCGCTGAAGTTTTCTTT. It translates to CSVGPGWGMVAEVFF.

The genes are TRBV6-1 and TRBJ2-7; 8 positions agree with TRBD2. Germline CDR1 reads MNHNS; CDR2 reads SASEGT. The ends lost 4 bases at V and 6 bases at J; junction bases unmatched: 8. This CDR3 comprises 14 residues. In nucleotides, the CDR3 is TGTGCCAGCAGTGCGGGACTAGTGCTCTTCGAGCAGTACTTC. This gives the protein CASSAGLVLFEQYF.

As to this clonotype: No conserved phenylalanine or tryptophan ends this CDR3, so it is likely a read error. The gene calls are TRBV29-1 and TRBJ1-2, with 7 bases that match TRBD1. Germline V gene sequence: CDR1 SQVTM, CDR2 ANQGSEA. CDR3 length: 9 residues. With V trimmed by 7 bases and J by 8 bases, 1 base remained unmatched. The chain's CDR3 is CSGQGGYTY. The CDR3 nucleotides are TGCAGCGGACAGGGCGGCTACACCTAC.

This clonotype was picked up many times. The chain has TRBV12-3 or TRBV12-4 and TRBJ1-2; maybe TRBD1 (6 bases). The CDR3 loop spans 12 amino acids. Trimming pared 6 bases from V and 4 bases from J, leaving 9 bases between. The CDR3 spells CASSIGGYGYTF. The CDR3, as DNA: TGTGCCAGCAGCATAGGGGGCTATGGCTACACCTTC.

Ten or more counts support this clonotype. V and J are TRBV28 and TRBJ2-4; 12 bases fit TRBD2. J was trimmed by 0 bases and V by 5 bases; bases with no gene match: 8. The germline V gene has CDR1 MDHEN and CDR2 SYDVKM. The CDR3 sequence is 18 residues long. Here the CDR3 DNA reads TGTGCCAGCAGTCCCGGACTAGCGGGACCCGCAGCCAAAAACATTCAGTACTTC. Translation gives CASSPGLAGPAAKNIQYF.

The table lists this clonotype with a few counts. The V call is TRBV25-1, the J call TRBJ2-1; TRBD1 matches 7 bases. The CDR3 runs to 17 residues. The germline V gene has CDR1 MGHDK and CDR2 SYGVNS. V shed 0 bases, J shed 0 bases, and the junction held 5 bases outside the gene matches. The CDR3 loop is CASSEYGTVSSYNEQFF. As DNA, the CDR3 is TGTGCCAGCAGTGAATATGGGACAGTAAGCTCCTACAATGAGCAGTTCTTC.